The 13 T cell receptor beta chains reported below all come from one sample, sequenced in a study of blood T cells in healthy people across ages. A J-beta primer mix and a sample-barcoded 5' primer were used in a second PCR of about 7 to 12 cycles. TCRdb called the 5' RACE reads again in MiXCR, with one record for every CDR3 protein. Seen here are 1.5 million to 2 million distinct CDR3 sequences, 28% observed once, and the top ten hold roughly 8%. The specimen sequenced was blood. The receptors were sampled from a woman aged 25 to 45 in good health.

There are a few counts of this clonotype. J is TRBJ2-6 and V is TRBV5-5; 10 nucleotides align to TRBD2. CDR1 and CDR2 (germline): SGHKS, YYEKEE (reference sequence). V lost 5 bases, J lost 0 bases, and 8 bases stayed unmatched. This CDR3 has 18 residues. Written as DNA, the CDR3 is TGTGCCAGCAGTTACGGGACTAGCGTTGACTCTGGGGCCAACGTCCTGACTTTC. Amino acid sequence: CASSYGTSVDSGANVLTF.

This chain joins TRBV4-1 and TRBJ1-1; D may be TRBD1 (6 bases). Germline lookup yields CDR1 MGHRA and CDR2 YSYEKL. The CDR3 contains 16 residues. With 0 bases removed from V and 8 bases from J, the gap between germline ends came to 19 bases. The CDR3 loop is CASSQDSRGGPIEAFF. CDR3 coding DNA: TGCGCCAGCAGCCAAGATAGCCGAGGGGGTCCCATCGAAGCTTTCTTT.

A note on this clonotype: This may arise from a read error, as a much more abundant clone is one base away. The chain has TRBV7-4 and TRBJ2-7; tentatively, D is TRBD2 (6 bases). The CDR3 is 19 residues long. Trimming stripped 0 bases from V and 5 bases from J, with 26 bases between. CDR1 SGHVT and CDR2 SQSDAQ come from the germline V gene. The CDR3 protein is CASSLANAGRAVEGNEQYF. The CDR3 coding sequence is TGTGCCAGCAGCTTAGCTAACGCGGGACGAGCGGTAGAGGGGAACGAGCAGTACTTC.

This clonotype was seen a handful of times. Compared with germline, one end of the junction differs, possibly owing to a read error. CDR3 DNA sequence: TGTGCCAGCAGCTTAGAAGGCTACGAGCGGTACTTC. As protein: CASSLEGYERYF. This chain connects TRBV7-2 to TRBJ2-7; D remains unclear. The CDR3 is made up of 12 amino acids. CDR1 and CDR2 (germline): SGHTA, FQGNSA.

The chain couples TRBV7-9 to TRBJ2-3, with 8 bases matching TRBD2. CDR3 length: 16 amino acids. Germline V gene data show CDR1 as SEHNR and CDR2 as FQNEAQ (reference sequence). The junction had 11 bases not matched to a gene; V was cut back by 4 bases and J by 5 bases. The CDR3 loop reads CASSSSLGRALDTQYF. The CDR3 nucleotides are TGTGCCAGCAGCTCATCACTCGGGAGGGCCCTAGATACGCAGTATTTT. The complete variable domain, with remaining parts taken from reference TRBV7-9 and TRBJ2-3, reads DTGVSQNPRHKITKRGQNVTFRCDPISEHNRLYWYRQTLGQGPEFLTYFQNEAQLEKSRLLSDRFSAERPKGSFSTLEIQRTEQGDSAMYLCASSSSLGRALDTQYFGPGTRLTVL.

The CDR3 region is CASSTGGTNYEQYF. DNA of the CDR3: TGTGCCAGCAGTACAGGGGGCACCAACTACGAGCAGTACTTC. The chain is built from TRBV28 and TRBJ2-4, with 9 bases matching TRBD1. The J call may be wrong; the DNA end is better matched by TRBJ2-7. CDR3 length: 14 amino acids. CDR1 is MDHEN, CDR2 SYDVKM, per germline.

The chain links TRBV6-5 to TRBJ1-2, with D perhaps matching TRBD1 (5 bases). Germline CDR1 is MNHEY and CDR2 is SVGAGI. The V gene lost 6 bases and the J gene lost 2 bases, with 13 bases spanning the gap. There are 14 residues in the CDR3. The CDR3 nucleotides read TGTGCCAGCAGAGCCACGGGGGGGAACTATGGCTACACCTTC. Residues: CASRATGGNYGYTF.

This chain uses TRBV29-1 with TRBJ2-5; no clear D gene. The CDR3 runs to 11 residues. Trimming stripped 1 base from V and 5 bases from J, with 5 bases between. Germline CDR1 SQVTM, CDR2 ANQGSEA. The CDR3 coding sequence is TGCAGCGTTGAAGGGCCCGAGACCCAGTACTTC. Protein product: CSVEGPETQYF.

The sample holds one count of this clonotype. This rearrangement joins TRBV5-4 to TRBJ2-3; 14 nucleotides match TRBD2. There are 17 residues in the CDR3. CDR1 is SGHNT and CDR2 is YYREEE in the germline V gene (reference sequence). Unmatched junction bases numbered 7, after V lost 4 bases and J lost 3 bases. CDR3 coding DNA: TGTGCCAGCAGCCTTGTGACTAGCGGGGGGGAAACAGATACGCAGTATTTT. The encoded protein is CASSLVTSGGETDTQYF.

The V gene is TRBV5-6, the J gene TRBJ2-1, with 8 nucleotides matching TRBD2. The CDR3 extends over 17 amino acids. Trimming removed 4 bases from V and 1 base from J; junction bases left unmatched: 10. In germline, CDR1 is SGHDT, CDR2 YYEEEE. The CDR3 nucleotides are TGTGCCAGCAGCCTACCTAAGCGGGGGCCATCCTACAATGAGCAGTTCTTC. Its translation is CASSLPKRGPSYNEQFF.

The chain employs TRBV20-1 and TRBJ2-1; 8 nucleotides agree with TRBD2. The better agreement between TRBJ2-7 and the DNA end casts doubt on the J call. Germline lookup yields CDR1 DFQATT and CDR2 SNEGSKA (reference sequence). This CDR3 is built from 17 residues. The DNA of the CDR3 is TGCAGTGCCCCCTCGCGGGTACTAGCGGAGCCCTACAATGAGCAGTACTTC. Translation gives CSAPSRVLAEPYNEQYF.

The chain carries TRBV20-1 and TRBJ2-3; maybe TRBD1 (5 bases). CDR1 and CDR2 from the germline V gene are DFQATT and SNEGSKA (reference sequence). V lost 2 bases, J lost 4 bases, and 16 bases lay in between. The CDR3 extends over 15 amino acids. This chain's CDR3 is CSARSITQGPDTQYF. The CDR3 coding sequence is TGCAGTGCTAGATCTATTACCCAGGGTCCAGATACGCAGTATTTT.

The chain has TRBV29-1 and TRBJ2-1, with TRBD1 matching over 7 bases. The J segment lost 0 bases and the V segment lost 6 bases, leaving 5 bases of the junction unmatched. The CDR3 sequence is 14 residues long. Germline loops: CDR1 SQVTM, CDR2 ANQGSEA. The CDR3 DNA reads TGCAGCGTACTACAGGGGTCCTCCTACAATGAGCAGTTCTTC. Its translation is CSVLQGSSYNEQFF.